Listed below are T cell receptor beta chains from one sample, sequenced in a study of blood T cell repertoires in COVID-19. Some clones are missing from TCRdb's copy, which holds only in-frame ones; the method was immunoSEQ multiplex PCR. The sample holds 300,000 or so clones, approximately 86% seen once. The source material was peripheral blood. Receptor source: a woman aged 50 to 60 with active or convalescent COVID-19. Each CDR3 is given with its conserved first and last residue. D genes are given only for firm matches. Clone size is stated in some rows and not others, as once, few, many or a class when expanded.

clone_size,d_call,v_call,j_call,cdr3_aa,cdr3_nt
NA,NA,TRBV30,TRBJ2-1,CAWSVFGYNEQFF,TGTGCCTGGAGTGTATTCGGTTACAATGAGCAGTTCTTC
NA,TRBD1,TRBV3-1/TRBV3-2,TRBJ2-7,CASSLIAGTGSNEQYF,TGTGCCAGCAGCTTGATCGCCGGGACAGGGAGTAACGAGCAGTACTTC
NA,TRBD1,TRBV2,TRBJ1-2,CASSGDSLNYGYTF,TGTGCCAGCAGTGGGGACAGCCTTAACTATGGCTACACCTTC
NA,NA,TRBV28,TRBJ2-5,CASSLAWTGGETQYF,TGTGCCAGCAGTTTGGCATGGACGGGCGGGGAGACCCAGTACTTC
NA,NA,TRBV2,TRBJ1-1,CASGRLQGYTEAFF,TGTGCCAGCGGCAGGCTACAGGGTTACACTGAAGCTTTCTTT
NA,NA,TRBV6-5,TRBJ2-7,CASRARGEQYF,TGTGCCAGCAGGGCCCGGGGGGAGCAGTACTTC
NA,NA,TRBV3-1/TRBV3-2,TRBJ1-1,CASSQGSAGTEAFF,TGTGCCAGCAGCCAAGGTTCGGCGGGGACTGAAGCTTTCTTT
NA,TRBD1,TRBV28,TRBJ1-5,CASSLGGTGGLLAQHF,TGTGCCAGCAGTTTGGGAGGCACAGGGGGCCTCTTGGCCCAGCATTTT
NA,NA,TRBV4-1,TRBJ2-5,CASSQGGSGVGTQYF,TGCGCCAGCAGCCAAGGAGGTAGCGGTGTAGGGACCCAGTACTTC
NA,NA,TRBV3-1/TRBV3-2,TRBJ2-4,CASSQRNPENIQYF,TGTGCCAGCAGCCAAAGAAATCCGGAAAACATTCAGTACTTC
NA,TRBD2,TRBV6-6,TRBJ2-6,CASGGVVVDGANVLTF,TGTGCCAGCGGGGGGGTTGTGGTGGACGGGGCCAACGTCCTGACTTTC
NA,NA,TRBV28,TRBJ1-5,CASSFLSNQPQHF,TGTGCCAGCAGTTTCCTCAGCAATCAGCCCCAGCATTTT
once,TRBD1,TRBV6-5,TRBJ1-2,CASSPNRGRGYGYTF,TGTGCCAGCAGCCCCAACAGGGGGCGAGGCTATGGCTACACCTTC
NA,NA,TRBV11-2,TRBJ2-7,CASSLSVASPYYEQYF,TGTGCCAGCAGCTTATCCGTAGCGTCCCCTTACTACGAGCAGTACTTC
NA,NA,TRBV19,TRBJ1-5,CASSIGPHVKHF,TGTGCCAGTAGTATAGGGCCCCACGTCAAGCATTTT
once,TRBD2,TRBV5-1,TRBJ2-7,CASSLGLAGDGYEQYF,TGCGCCAGCAGCTTGGGACTAGCGGGAGACGGCTACGAGCAGTACTTC
NA,TRBD1,TRBV4-1,TRBJ2-5,CASSQAGTGRETQYF,TGCGCCAGCAGCCAAGCCGGGACAGGGCGGGAGACCCAGTACTTC
NA,TRBD1,TRBV3-1/TRBV3-2,TRBJ1-2,CASSQTDRDYGYTF,TGTGCCAGCAGCCAGACGGACAGGGACTATGGCTACACCTTC
NA,NA,TRBV19,TRBJ2-1,CASRFPLRDPPMAQFF,TGTGCCAGTAGATTCCCCCTGCGGGACCCACCTATGGCGCAGTTCTTC
NA,TRBD2,TRBV6-2/TRBV6-3,TRBJ2-1,CASSYSASGLRGQFF,TGTGCCAGCAGTTACTCGGCTAGCGGCCTACGGGGGCAGTTCTTC